A single sample is the source of the 18 T cell receptor beta chains below, sequenced in a study of graft-versus-host responses after intestinal transplantation (dated by TCRdb to the early 2020s). Receptor libraries were prepared by the immunoSEQ multiplex PCR assay. TCRdb holds this immuneACCESS table with in-frame rearrangements only. Some clones are missing; in checked studies, unresolved V genes explain under half, and the rest has no known cause. The sample table holds around 30,000 clones, of which 87% were seen once. The ten largest clones represent around 10% of the sample. The material sequenced was PBMCs, taken around 61 weeks after intestinal transplantation. The receptors stem from a human patient who received an intestinal transplant, so some T cells may come from the graft donor.

This clone appeared once. The gene calls are TRBV7-9 and TRBJ2-5; D remains ambiguous. V lost 5 bases, J lost 5 bases, and 15 bases lay in between. Germline CDR1 SEHNR, CDR2 FQNEAQ (reference sequence). The CDR3 is made up of 14 amino acids. The CDR3 region is CASSLRTFWETQYF. The CDR3 coding sequence is TGTGCCAGCAGCCTACGAACGTTTTGGGAGACCCAGTACTTC.

CDR3 region: CASSSGQGRNIQYF. The CDR3, as DNA: TGTGCCAGCAGTTCGGGACAGGGGCGGAACATTCAGTACTTC. The rearrangement links TRBV6-5 to TRBJ2-4; 10 nucleotides agree with TRBD1. The CDR3 spans 14 residues. The V and J ends lost 4 bases and 7 bases, in that order; junction bases with no gene match: 4. Germline CDR1 is MNHEY and CDR2 is SVGAGI.

This clone came up once. The genes are TRBV2 and TRBJ2-1; 13 bases are shared with TRBD2. V lost 10 bases and J lost 10; bases outside the gene matches: 7. The CDR3 totals 13 residues. The germline V gene has CDR1 SNHLY and CDR2 FYNNEI. The CDR3 loop reads CATWTSGSGEQFF. The DNA of the CDR3 is TGTGCCACCTGGACTAGCGGGAGTGGGGAGCAGTTCTTC. Using reference TRBV2 and TRBJ2-1 for the parts outside the CDR3, the full variable domain is EPEVTQTPSHQVTQMGQEVILRCVPISNHLYFYWYRQILGQKVEFLVSFYNNEISEKSEIFDDQFSVERPDGSNFTLKIRSTKLEDSAMYFCATWTSGSGEQFFGPGTRLTVL.

This chain uses TRBV11-2 with TRBJ2-2; the D is unclear. The length of the CDR3 is 16 residues. Germline-derived CDR1 and CDR2 are SGHAT and FQNNGV. V lost 5 bases, J lost 3 bases, and 16 bases lay in between. The CDR3 DNA follows: TGTGCCAGCAGCCCCCTCGATCGGGCTGACACCGGGGAGCTGTTTTTT. Amino acids: CASSPLDRADTGELFF. The entire variable domain, with the rest obtained from reference TRBV11-2 and TRBJ2-2, is as follows: EAGVAQSPRYKIIEKRQSVAFWCNPISGHATLYWYQQILGQGPKLLIQFQNNGVVDDSQLPKDRFSAERLKGVDSTLKIQPAKLEDSAVYLCASSPLDRADTGELFFGEGSRLTVL.

V and J are TRBV18 and TRBJ2-7; D ambiguous. V dropped 1 base and J dropped 4 bases, with 8 bases sitting between them. The germline CDR1 and CDR2 sequences are KGHSH and LQKENI. The CDR3 is 13 amino acids. The CDR3 loop is CASSPQEDYEQYF. In DNA, the CDR3 is TGTGCCAGCTCACCACAAGAAGATTACGAGCAGTACTTC.

This clone has only one observation. This chain joins TRBV6-5 and TRBJ2-3; 9 nucleotides agree with TRBD1. The ends lost 6 bases at V and 1 base at J; junction bases unmatched: 5. The germline V gene encodes CDR1 MNHEY and CDR2 SVGAGI. This CDR3 contains 15 residues. The CDR3 DNA reads TGTGCCAGCAGCCGCCGGGACAGGGGCACAGATACGCAGTATTTT. Translation gives CASSRRDRGTDTQYF.

The V gene is TRBV11-3, the J gene TRBJ2-2, with 7 bases lining up with TRBD1. J was trimmed by 5 bases and V by 5 bases; bases with no gene match: 8. The CDR3 length is 15 residues. Germline V gives CDR1 SGHNT, CDR2 YENEEA. CDR3 sequence: CASSRDSYPTGELFF. In DNA form, the CDR3 reads TGTGCCAGCAGCAGGGACAGCTACCCGACCGGGGAGCTGTTTTTT. Looking up the rest from reference TRBV11-3 and TRBJ2-2 gives the full variable domain: EAGVVQSPRYKIIEKKQPVAFWCNPISGHNTLYWYLQNLGQGPELLIRYENEEAVDDSQLPKDRFSAERLKGVDSTLKIQPAELGDSAVYLCASSRDSYPTGELFFGEGSRLTVL.

The chain uses TRBV12-1 and TRBJ2-2; TRBD2, the table's D call, was not compared with the DNA. TRBV12-1 constitutes a pseudogene. The CDR3 extends over 18 amino acids. The CDR3 region is CASSTPQTSGANTGELFF. The DNA for the CDR3 is TGTGCCAGCAGCACGCCACAGACTAGCGGGGCGAACACCGGGGAGCTGTTTTTT.

The chain links TRBV19 to TRBJ1-1, with D possibly being TRBD1 (6 bases). V was clipped by 2 bases and J by 6 bases, with 16 bases between them. Germline CDR1 and CDR2: LNHDA and SQIVND (reference sequence). The CDR3 has 15 amino acids. The CDR3 DNA reads as TGTGCCAGTAGTATATCGACAGGAGGCGCCTCTGAAGCTTTCTTT. It is translated as CASSISTGGASEAFF. The entire variable domain, with the rest obtained from reference TRBV19 and TRBJ1-1, is as follows: DGGITQSPKYLFRKEGQNVTLSCEQNLNHDAMYWYRQDPGQGLRLIYYSQIVNDFQKGDIAEGYSVSREKKESFPLTVTSAQKNPTAFYLCASSISTGGASEAFFGQGTRLTVV.

The chain joins TRBV28 to TRBJ2-1; TRBD2 matches 11 bases. Trimming took 1 base from V and 5 from J; bases not matched to a gene: 13. The germline V gene encodes CDR1 MDHEN and CDR2 SYDVKM. This CDR3 region has 19 residues. The CDR3 region is CASSLYELAGDFSNNEQFF. CDR3 DNA: TGTGCCAGCAGTTTATATGAACTAGCGGGAGACTTCTCTAACAATGAGCAGTTCTTC.

The chain links TRBV19 to TRBJ2-3; 7 bases match TRBD1. The germline V gene encodes CDR1 LNHDA and CDR2 SQIVND (reference sequence). J lost 6 bases, V lost 5 bases, and 11 bases had no gene match. The CDR3 has 15 amino acids. DNA of the CDR3: TGTGCCAGTAGTTTCCGGGACAGTTGGTCGGATACGCAGTATTTT. Translated: CASSFRDSWSDTQYF. Together with reference TRBV19 and TRBJ2-3, the CDR3 gives the full variable domain: DGGITQSPKYLFRKEGQNVTLSCEQNLNHDAMYWYRQDPGQGLRLIYYSQIVNDFQKGDIAEGYSVSREKKESFPLTVTSAQKNPTAFYLCASSFRDSWSDTQYFGPGTRLTVL.

The J gene is TRBJ2-7, the V gene TRBV6-6; 9 nucleotides agree with TRBD2. Losses at the gene ends were 0 bases for V and 3 bases for J; bases not matched to a gene: 6. Germline lookup yields CDR1 MNHNY and CDR2 SVGAGI (reference sequence). This CDR3 comprises 16 residues. CDR3 residues: CASSYSLAGSLYEQYF. In DNA, the CDR3 is TGTGCCAGCAGTTACTCCCTAGCGGGGTCACTCTACGAGCAGTACTTC.

As DNA, the CDR3 is TGCGCCAGCAGCCGGGCAAGGAACACTGAAGCTTTCTTT. Amino acids: CASSRARNTEAFF. This rearrangement joins TRBV4-3 to TRBJ1-1; the D is unclear. Trimming stripped 4 bases from V and 1 base from J, with 7 bases between. CDR3 length: 13 residues. Germline V gene sequence: CDR1 LGHNA, CDR2 YSLEER.

This clone appeared a single time. The gene calls are TRBV11-2 and TRBJ2-2, with 8 bases aligning to TRBD1. Per germline, CDR1 SGHAT and CDR2 FQNNGV. The CDR3 contains 17 residues. V lost 5 bases to trimming and J lost 6 bases; unmatched junction nucleotides: 14. The CDR3 loop is CASSPTIRPTGAGELFF. CDR3 coding DNA: TGTGCCAGCAGCCCGACGATTAGACCGACAGGGGCCGGGGAGCTGTTTTTT.

This chain connects TRBV9 to TRBJ2-3; D gene unclear. The CDR3 has 15 amino acids. The V gene lost 0 bases and the J gene lost 0 bases, with 8 bases spanning the gap. The germline CDR1 and CDR2 sequences are SGDLS and YYNGEE. For the CDR3, the DNA is TGTGCCAGCAGCGTAGGGACGTCTAGCACAGATACGCAGTATTTT. Translated: CASSVGTSSTDTQYF.

The chain uses TRBV7-2 and TRBJ2-7; D unclear. This CDR3 spans 15 amino acids. The V end was cut by 5 bases, the J end by 1 base, with 15 bases between. Germline loops: CDR1 SGHTA, CDR2 FQGNSA. The chain's CDR3 is CASSLGTFLSYEQYF. CDR3 nucleotides: TGTGCCAGCAGCCTAGGAACCTTCCTATCCTACGAGCAGTACTTC.

The V gene is TRBV5-1, the J gene TRBJ2-1; perhaps TRBD2 as D (7 bases). The CDR3 spans 16 residues. The germline CDR1 and CDR2 sequences are SGHRS and YFSETQ. The V gene lost 6 bases and the J gene lost 0 bases, with 16 bases spanning the gap. CDR3 residues: CASNRAGANSYNEQFF. CDR3 nucleotide sequence: TGCGCCAGCAACAGGGCGGGGGCCAACTCCTACAATGAGCAGTTCTTC.

The chain employs TRBV25-1 and TRBJ2-7; D is undetermined. This CDR3 contains 11 residues. Trimming cost V 8 bases and J 5 bases, with 10 bases left between them. Looked up from germline, CDR1 is MGHDK and CDR2 is SYGVNS. The CDR3 protein is CASGWRNEQYF. The DNA of the CDR3 is TGTGCCAGCGGGTGGCGGAACGAGCAGTACTTC.